The clone carrying this TCR beta chain was seen just once. This specimen comes from a study of blood T cell repertoires in COVID-19. In the original processing: Amplification of reference gene primers was used by the study to estimate nucleated cell counts. Profiling relied on immunoSEQ multiplex PCR, and the TCRdb table lists in-frame clones only, not all of them. V and J calls and clone size follow that table, whereas D and trimming were derived from the DNA. The table includes about 250,000 clones, around 85% detected once. V dropped 5 bases and J dropped 1; count of bases not matched to a gene: 6. CDR1 and CDR2 from the germline V gene are SNHLY and FYNNEI. The CDR3 length is 16 residues.

This receptor was obtained from a woman aged 50 to 60 with acute COVID-19. The gene calls are TRBV2 and TRBJ2-2, with 8 bases fitting TRBD1. What was sequenced was PBMCs or T cells enriched from blood (not recorded which). The chain's CDR3 is CASSKQGVGNTGELFF. In nucleotides, the CDR3 is TGTGCCAGCAGTAAACAGGGGGTTGGGAACACCGGGGAGCTGTTTTTT.